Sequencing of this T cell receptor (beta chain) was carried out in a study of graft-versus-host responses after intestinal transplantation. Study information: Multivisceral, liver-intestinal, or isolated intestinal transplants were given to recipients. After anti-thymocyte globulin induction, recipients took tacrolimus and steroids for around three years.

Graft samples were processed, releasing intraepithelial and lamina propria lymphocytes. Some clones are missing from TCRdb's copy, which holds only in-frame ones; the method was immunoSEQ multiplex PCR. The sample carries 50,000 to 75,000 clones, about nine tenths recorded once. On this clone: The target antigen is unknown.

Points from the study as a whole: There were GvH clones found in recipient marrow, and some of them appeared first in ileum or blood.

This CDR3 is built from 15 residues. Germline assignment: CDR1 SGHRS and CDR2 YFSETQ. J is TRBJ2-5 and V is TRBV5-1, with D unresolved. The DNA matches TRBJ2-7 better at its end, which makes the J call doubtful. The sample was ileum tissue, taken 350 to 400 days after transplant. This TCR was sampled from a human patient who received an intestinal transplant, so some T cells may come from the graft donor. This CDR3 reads CASSLSRAFPYEQYF. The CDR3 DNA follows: TGCGCCAGCAGCTTGTCCCGGGCTTTCCCCTACGAGCAGTACTTC.